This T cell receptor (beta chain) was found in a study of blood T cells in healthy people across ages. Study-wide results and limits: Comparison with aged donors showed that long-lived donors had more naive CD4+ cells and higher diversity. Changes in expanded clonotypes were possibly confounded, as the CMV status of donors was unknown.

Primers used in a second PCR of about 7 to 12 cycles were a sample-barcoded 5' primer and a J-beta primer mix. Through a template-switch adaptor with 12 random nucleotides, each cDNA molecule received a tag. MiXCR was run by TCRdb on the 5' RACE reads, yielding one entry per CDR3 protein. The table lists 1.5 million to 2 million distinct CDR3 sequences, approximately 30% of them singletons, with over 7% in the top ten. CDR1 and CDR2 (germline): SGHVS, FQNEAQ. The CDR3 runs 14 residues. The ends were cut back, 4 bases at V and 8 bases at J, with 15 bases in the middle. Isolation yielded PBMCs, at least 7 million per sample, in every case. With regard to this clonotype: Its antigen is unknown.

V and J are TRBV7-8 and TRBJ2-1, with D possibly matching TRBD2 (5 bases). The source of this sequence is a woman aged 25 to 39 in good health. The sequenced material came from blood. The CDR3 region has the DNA TGTGCCAGCAGCTATACAGAGCTGAGGGATGAGCAGTTCTTC. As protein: CASSYTELRDEQFF.